The clone carrying this T cell receptor (beta chain) has at least ten counts. Its target is unknown. Amplification yielded TCR beta CDR3 regions, with RNA transcripts as the source. The TCR CDR3 was amplified in a first-round RT-PCR using the HTBI primer set. TCRdb fed the multiplex PCR reads into MiXCR, producing one record per CDR3 protein. This table holds hundreds of thousands of distinct CDR3 sequences, around an eighth found once. The data are from a study of T cells in Graves' hyperthyroidism and ophthalmopathy. The study, taken as a whole, reports: Most thyroid clonotypes with frequency above 0.001 were detected in blood.

Germline V gene lookup returns CDR1 DFQATT and CDR2 SNEGSKA (reference sequence). The V segment lost 5 bases and the J segment 8 bases; nucleotides outside the gene matches: 9. This CDR3 has 14 residues. This rearrangement joins TRBV20-1 to TRBJ2-1; 10 nucleotides align to TRBD2. The receptor's source is a man in his forties or fifties with Graves' ophthalmopathy. Material for sequencing was blood. This CDR3 reads CSAGRSGRVDEQFF. Here the CDR3 DNA reads TGCAGTGCTGGAAGGAGCGGGAGGGTGGATGAGCAGTTCTTC.